This T cell receptor beta chain was observed in a study of spatial heterogeneity in lung cancer. In this sample, this clonotype turned up many times. One entry per CDR3 protein, called by TCRdb with MiXCR from the 5' RACE reads. Seen here are some 47,000 distinct CDR3 sequences, under 7.5% observed once, and the top ten hold about 3%. Time point reported: sample taken at primary tumor resection. TCRs were sequenced from unsorted whole RNA of tumor, nontumor lung or PBMC. Donation came from about 72 patients with untreated early-stage non-small cell lung cancer. This CDR3 has 13 amino acids. Trimming cost V 4 bases and J 7 bases, with 11 bases left between them.

Sequences were derived from PBMCs, sampled at surgery. The source is a female donor with early-stage non-small cell lung cancer. The V gene is TRBV12-3 or TRBV12-4, the J gene TRBJ2-4, with D tentatively TRBD2 (6 bases). CDR3 residues: CASSYGGRNIQYF. The DNA of the CDR3 is TGTGCCAGCAGTTACGGGGGAAGGAACATTCAGTACTTC.